What follows are 14 T cell receptor beta chains derived from one specimen sequenced in a study of post-analysis software for immune sequencing data. cDNA libraries of TCR beta carried unique molecular identifiers. TCRdb re-called the PCR reads through MiXCR, storing one row per CDR3 protein. The data show around 710,000 distinct CDR3 sequences, 46% seen once. Findings and limits, study-wide: Elevated frequency relative to controls characterized four or five TRBV segments in patients, TRBV5-6, TRBV5-1 and TRBV20-1 among them.

These TCRs' antigens remain unknown. The sequenced sample consisted of blood. The receptors derive from a girl under 18 with multiple sclerosis.

This clonotype was observed a few times. The gene calls are TRBV6-5 and TRBJ1-1, with D tentatively TRBD1 (6 bases). CDR3 length: 15 amino acids. CDR1 MNHEY and CDR2 SVGAGI come from the germline V gene. Trimming cost V 0 bases and J 4 bases, with 12 bases left between them. CDR3 in amino acids: CASSYSSGGGTEAFF. The CDR3 coding sequence is TGTGCCAGCAGTTACTCTTCGGGGGGCGGCACTGAAGCTTTCTTT.

The chain is built from TRBV5-1 and TRBJ2-1, with a possible D match to TRBD2 (6 bases). Trimming removed 0 bases at V and 2 bases at J, with 12 bases between. This CDR3 spans 16 amino acids. CDR1 is SGHRS and CDR2 is YFSETQ in the germline V gene. CDR3 amino acids: CASSLGGEATYNEQFF. The DNA for the CDR3 is TGCGCCAGCAGCTTGGGGGGGGAGGCCACCTACAATGAGCAGTTCTTC.

This clonotype came up a few times. This sequence joins TRBV20-1 and TRBJ2-3; 8 bases line up with TRBD2. The CDR3 loop spans 14 amino acids. Germline CDR1 is DFQATT and CDR2 is SNEGSKA (reference sequence). V trimming: 6 bases; J trimming: 7 bases; junction bases outside the gene matches: 12. Here the CDR3 reads CSASGTRGGNTQYF. The CDR3 nucleotides are TGCAGTGCCAGTGGGACTAGGGGTGGAAATACGCAGTATTTT.

This sequence joins TRBV20-1 and TRBJ2-7; 7 nucleotides agree with TRBD1. V lost 3 bases and J lost 0; bases outside the gene matches: 5. CDR1 and CDR2 from the germline V gene are DFQATT and SNEGSKA (reference sequence). This CDR3 has 14 amino acids. DNA for the CDR3: TGCAGTGCTAGCCGGGACAGCAGCTCCTACGAGCAGTACTTC. This sequence encodes CSASRDSSSYEQYF.

V and J are TRBV7-2 and TRBJ2-3; 12 bases match TRBD2. The CDR3 covers 15 residues. From germline, CDR1 is SGHTA and CDR2 FQGNSA. V trimming: 5 bases; J trimming: 4 bases; junction bases outside the gene matches: 4. The CDR3: CASSPTSGSSDTQYF. CDR3 nucleotides: TGTGCCAGCAGCCCGACTAGCGGGAGTTCAGATACGCAGTATTTT.

This clonotype was counted between two and nine times. V usage is TRBV7-3 and J usage is TRBJ1-6; no definite D call. V was trimmed by 6 bases and J by 6 bases, leaving 9 bases between them. The CDR3 is 13 residues long. Germline V gene lookup returns CDR1 SGHTA and CDR2 FQGTGA. The CDR3 sequence: CASSELRNSPLHF. In DNA, the CDR3 is TGTGCCAGCAGTGAATTGCGTAATTCACCCCTCCACTTT.

This clonotype was seen a few times. V gene TRBV18 combines with J gene TRBJ1-6; perhaps TRBD1 as D (5 bases). The CDR3 length is 15 residues. Per germline, CDR1 KGHSH and CDR2 LQKENI. Trimming removed 6 bases at V and 7 bases at J, with 16 bases between. CDR3 bases: TGTGCCAGCTCTCCCGAGAGGACAAGCAATTCACCCCTCCACTTT. Translated: CASSPERTSNSPLHF.

Points on this clonotype: In this CDR3 the conserved last residue, phenylalanine or tryptophan, is missing, so a read error is likely. The DNA is left out, because the CDR3 cannot be placed on it with certainty; the CDR3 is given as TCRdb lists it. The chain combines TRBV6-5 with TRBJ2-1; the table's D call TRBD2 went unverified against the DNA. Germline CDR1 reads MNHEY; CDR2 reads SVGAGI. The CDR3 spans 13 amino acids, including both terminal residues. The CDR3: CASGPAGSLRAVL.

The genes are TRBV20-1 and TRBJ1-5; possibly TRBD1 for D (6 bases). Trimming cost V 0 bases and J 3 bases, with 12 bases left between them. Germline loops: CDR1 DFQATT, CDR2 SNEGSKA (reference sequence). This CDR3 contains 15 residues. The CDR3, as DNA: TGCAGTGCTAGAGATGCCCGGACAGTCAATCAGCCCCAGCATTTT. Encoded protein: CSARDARTVNQPQHF.

The genes are TRBV10-3 and TRBJ2-1; the match to TRBD1 covers 12 bases. The J call may be mistaken, given a closer DNA end match to TRBJ2-7. The germline gives CDR1 ENHRY, CDR2 SYGVKD. The CDR3 extends over 15 amino acids. CDR3 loop: CAISEPGQGAYEQYF. The CDR3 DNA reads TGTGCCATCAGTGAGCCGGGACAGGGGGCGTACGAGCAGTACTTC.

The genes are TRBV20-1 and TRBJ2-7, with D possibly matching TRBD2 (5 bases). Trimming cost V 3 bases and J 0 bases, with 18 bases left between them. Germline V gene sequence: CDR1 DFQATT, CDR2 SNEGSKA (reference sequence). CDR3 length: 16 amino acids. The CDR3 sequence is CSASAPPGVGSYEQYF. Here the CDR3 DNA reads TGCAGTGCTAGTGCGCCACCCGGGGTGGGCTCCTACGAGCAGTACTTC.

The rearrangement uses TRBV4-2 and TRBJ2-3; the match to TRBD2 covers 8 bases. CDR3 length: 16 amino acids. V shed 4 bases, J shed 5 bases, and the junction held 11 bases outside the gene matches. Per germline, CDR1 LGHNA and CDR2 YNFKEQ. The CDR3 sequence: CASSRPLAGRGDTQYF. The CDR3 nucleotides read TGTGCCAGCAGCCGTCCCTTAGCGGGAAGGGGAGATACGCAGTATTTT.

This chain links TRBV12-3 or TRBV12-4 with TRBJ2-1; D is uncertain. Between the trimmed V and J ends, which lost 10 bases and 6 bases, there was a span of 13 bases. The CDR3 sequence is 12 residues long. The CDR3 region has the DNA TGTGCCACCCAGAGCGAGGCCAATGAGCAGTTCTTC. Translating gives CATQSEANEQFF.

The CDR3 sequence: CASSLGTSGRSLSYEQYF. CDR3 DNA sequence: TGTGCCAGCAGCTTAGGGACTAGCGGGAGAAGCCTGTCCTACGAGCAGTACTTC. V and J are TRBV7-2 and TRBJ2-7; 13 positions agree with TRBD2. The V segment lost 1 base and the J segment 1 base; nucleotides outside the gene matches: 7. This CDR3 has 18 residues. Germline V gene lookup returns CDR1 SGHTA and CDR2 FQGNSA.